These T cell receptor beta chains were read from a single sample in a study of cytomegalovirus exposure and HLA in healthy donors. The data were produced by immunoSEQ multiplex PCR, yet TCRdb's version contains in-frame clones alone and is incomplete. The sample holds some 140,000 clones, more than 80% seen once. Material for sequencing was PBMCs. The receptors derive from a woman aged 30 to 39 in good health and CMV-seropositive. Both conserved end residues are part of each CDR3. The order of the fields is J gene, V gene, D gene, clone size, CDR3 protein, CDR3 DNA. A D gene is named only where the DNA matches it firmly. Clone sizes are given selectively: once, few, many, or a class where the clone is expanded.

>TRBJ1-1|TRBV6-6|TRBD1|NA
CASSYRQGEAFF
TGTGCCAGCAGTTACCGACAGGGGGAAGCTTTCTTT
>TRBJ2-1|TRBV29-1|TRBD2|NA
CSVNSPAGFYNEQFF
TGCAGCGTCAACTCGCCAGCGGGATTCTACAATGAGCAGTTCTTC
>TRBJ2-1|TRBV18|TRBD2|NA
CASSTGTTLGNEQFF
TGTGCCAGCTCGACCGGGACTACCCTTGGGAATGAGCAGTTCTTC
>TRBJ1-1|TRBV28|NA|NA
CASSPPNGNTEAFF
TGTGCCAGCAGCCCCCCGAACGGGAACACTGAAGCTTTCTTT
>TRBJ1-2|TRBV6-1|TRBD1|once
CASSAGTGYGYTF
TGTGCCAGCAGTGCAGGGACAGGCTATGGCTACACCTTC
>TRBJ1-1|TRBV28|NA|NA
CASSLYPIDTEAFF
TGTGCCAGCAGTTTATACCCAATAGACACTGAAGCTTTCTTT
>TRBJ1-3|TRBV7-8|NA|NA
CASTTWGGLYF
TGTGCCAGCACAACGTGGGGGGGACTATATTTT
>TRBJ1-5|TRBV30|NA|NA
CAWVPLGAQHF
TGTGCCTGGGTCCCCTTGGGAGCCCAGCATTTT
>TRBJ2-3|TRBV18|TRBD2|once
CASSSGGTDTQYF
TGTGCCAGCTCATCGGGGGGTACAGATACGCAGTATTTT
>TRBJ1-1|TRBV28|NA|NA
CATLGPGKTEAFF
TGTGCCACCCTGGGGCCAGGGAAGACTGAAGCTTTCTTT
>TRBJ2-1|TRBV6-1|NA|NA
CASSEVAGPLPYEQFF
TGTGCCAGCAGTGAAGTTGCGGGGCCCCTCCCCTATGAGCAGTTCTTC
>TRBJ1-3|TRBV2|TRBD1|NA
CASSNTGVGNTIYF
TGTGCCAGCAGTAATACAGGGGTCGGAAACACCATATATTTT
>TRBJ1-3|TRBV29-1|NA|NA
CSVAANSGNTIYF
TGCAGCGTTGCCGCTAACTCTGGAAACACCATATATTTT
>TRBJ2-7|TRBV6-5|TRBD2|NA
CASSRLAGGPYEQYF
TGTGCCAGCAGCCGACTAGCGGGCGGGCCGTACGAGCAGTACTTC
>TRBJ2-1|TRBV5-1|TRBD2|NA
CASSLAGLAGASEQFF
TGCGCCAGCAGCTTGGCCGGGCTAGCGGGGGCGAGTGAGCAGTTCTTC
>TRBJ2-1|TRBV7-6|NA|NA
CASSSLGDEQFF
TGTGCCAGCAGCTCCCTAGGGGATGAGCAGTTCTTC
>TRBJ2-1|TRBV4-2|NA|few
CASSQDPSSYNEQFF
TGTGCCAGCAGCCAAGATCCTAGCTCCTACAATGAGCAGTTCTTC
>TRBJ2-3|TRBV25-1|TRBD2|once
CASSPLAGTDTQYF
TGTGCCAGCAGTCCTCTAGCGGGCACAGATACGCAGTATTTT
>TRBJ1-3|TRBV30|TRBD1|NA
CAWSVRPVGWWKGARGNTIYF
TGTGCCTGGAGTGTACGGCCGGTGGGGTGGTGGAAGGGGGCGAGAGGAAACACCATATATTTT
>TRBJ2-5|TRBV6-6|NA|NA
CAITGPQETQYF
TGTGCCATCACGGGTCCGCAAGAGACCCAGTACTTC
>TRBJ2-3|TRBV11-2|NA|NA
CASSQGLPRDTQYF
TGTGCCAGCAGCCAAGGATTACCGCGGGATACGCAGTATTTT
>TRBJ2-1|TRBV18|TRBD1|NA
CASSTGQGFSYNEQFF
TGTGCCAGCTCGACCGGACAGGGTTTCTCCTACAATGAGCAGTTCTTC
>TRBJ1-6|TRBV9|NA|NA
CASSVLGRATYNSPLHF
TGTGCCAGCAGCGTATTAGGGAGGGCGACCTATAATTCACCCCTCCACTTT
>TRBJ1-1|TRBV2|TRBD1|NA
CASSLTGGNTEAFF
TGTGCCAGCAGTTTGACAGGGGGCAACACTGAAGCTTTCTTT
>TRBJ2-7|TRBV5-1|NA|NA
CASSFAGTYEQYF
TGCGCCAGCAGCTTCGCGGGGACCTACGAGCAGTACTTC
>TRBJ1-1|TRBV10-1|NA|few
CASSEEGLGNTEAFF
TGCGCCAGCAGTGAGGAGGGCCTGGGAAACACTGAAGCTTTCTTT
>TRBJ2-7|TRBV27|TRBD2|few
CASSFRGTIYEQYF
TGTGCCAGCAGTTTTCGGGGGACTATATACGAGCAGTACTTC
>TRBJ2-1|TRBV29-1|NA|NA
CSVGGEGGSSYNEQFF
TGCAGCGTTGGGGGAGAGGGCGGCAGCTCCTACAATGAGCAGTTCTTC
>TRBJ1-5|TRBV5-5|TRBD1|few
CASSATGGVNQPQHF
TGTGCCAGCAGCGCGACAGGGGGAGTCAATCAGCCCCAGCATTTT
>TRBJ2-5|TRBV4-1|TRBD2|NA
CASSQPGLAEQETQYF
TGCGCCAGCAGCCAACCGGGACTAGCGGAACAAGAGACCCAGTACTTC
>TRBJ2-7|TRBV19|TRBD1|NA
CASSISPWDRGYSYEQYF
TGTGCCAGTAGTATAAGCCCCTGGGACAGGGGGTACTCCTACGAGCAGTACTTC
>TRBJ1-4|TRBV27|NA|NA
CASSLSRLTNEKLFF
TGTGCCAGCAGTTTATCGAGGTTAACTAATGAAAAACTGTTTTTT
>TRBJ2-3|TRBV7-9|NA|NA
CASSLGEGRGPISTDTQYF
TGTGCCAGCAGCTTAGGTGAGGGCAGAGGACCCATTAGCACAGATACGCAGTATTTT
>TRBJ2-7|TRBV2|TRBD1|once
CASSWTGSTYEQYF
TGTGCCAGCAGTTGGACAGGATCCACCTACGAGCAGTACTTC
>TRBJ2-7|TRBV5-4|TRBD2|NA
CASSWGLAAKYEQYF
TGTGCCAGCAGCTGGGGACTAGCGGCTAAATACGAGCAGTACTTC
>TRBJ2-2|TRBV5-1|NA|NA
CASSLVRESNTGELFF
TGCGCCAGCAGCTTGGTTCGGGAATCGAACACCGGGGAGCTGTTTTTT
>TRBJ1-1|TRBV27|NA|NA
CASSASEATEAFF
TGTGCCAGCAGTGCGAGTGAGGCCACTGAAGCTTTCTTT
>TRBJ2-5|TRBV7-9|NA|NA
CASSLGRGQATQYF
TGTGCCAGCAGCTTAGGGCGGGGGCAGGCGACCCAGTACTTC
>TRBJ1-4|TRBV28|NA|NA
CASEGGGDEKLFF
TGTGCCTCGGAGGGAGGGGGGGATGAAAAACTGTTTTTT
>TRBJ2-6|TRBV7-9|TRBD1|NA
CSSSLAKTGTSSGANVLTF
TGTTCCAGCAGCTTAGCCAAGACAGGGACCAGCTCTGGGGCCAACGTCCTGACTTTC
>TRBJ1-3|TRBV27|TRBD1|few
CASRPGTGFGNTIYF
TGTGCCAGCAGACCCGGGACAGGTTTTGGAAACACCATATATTTT